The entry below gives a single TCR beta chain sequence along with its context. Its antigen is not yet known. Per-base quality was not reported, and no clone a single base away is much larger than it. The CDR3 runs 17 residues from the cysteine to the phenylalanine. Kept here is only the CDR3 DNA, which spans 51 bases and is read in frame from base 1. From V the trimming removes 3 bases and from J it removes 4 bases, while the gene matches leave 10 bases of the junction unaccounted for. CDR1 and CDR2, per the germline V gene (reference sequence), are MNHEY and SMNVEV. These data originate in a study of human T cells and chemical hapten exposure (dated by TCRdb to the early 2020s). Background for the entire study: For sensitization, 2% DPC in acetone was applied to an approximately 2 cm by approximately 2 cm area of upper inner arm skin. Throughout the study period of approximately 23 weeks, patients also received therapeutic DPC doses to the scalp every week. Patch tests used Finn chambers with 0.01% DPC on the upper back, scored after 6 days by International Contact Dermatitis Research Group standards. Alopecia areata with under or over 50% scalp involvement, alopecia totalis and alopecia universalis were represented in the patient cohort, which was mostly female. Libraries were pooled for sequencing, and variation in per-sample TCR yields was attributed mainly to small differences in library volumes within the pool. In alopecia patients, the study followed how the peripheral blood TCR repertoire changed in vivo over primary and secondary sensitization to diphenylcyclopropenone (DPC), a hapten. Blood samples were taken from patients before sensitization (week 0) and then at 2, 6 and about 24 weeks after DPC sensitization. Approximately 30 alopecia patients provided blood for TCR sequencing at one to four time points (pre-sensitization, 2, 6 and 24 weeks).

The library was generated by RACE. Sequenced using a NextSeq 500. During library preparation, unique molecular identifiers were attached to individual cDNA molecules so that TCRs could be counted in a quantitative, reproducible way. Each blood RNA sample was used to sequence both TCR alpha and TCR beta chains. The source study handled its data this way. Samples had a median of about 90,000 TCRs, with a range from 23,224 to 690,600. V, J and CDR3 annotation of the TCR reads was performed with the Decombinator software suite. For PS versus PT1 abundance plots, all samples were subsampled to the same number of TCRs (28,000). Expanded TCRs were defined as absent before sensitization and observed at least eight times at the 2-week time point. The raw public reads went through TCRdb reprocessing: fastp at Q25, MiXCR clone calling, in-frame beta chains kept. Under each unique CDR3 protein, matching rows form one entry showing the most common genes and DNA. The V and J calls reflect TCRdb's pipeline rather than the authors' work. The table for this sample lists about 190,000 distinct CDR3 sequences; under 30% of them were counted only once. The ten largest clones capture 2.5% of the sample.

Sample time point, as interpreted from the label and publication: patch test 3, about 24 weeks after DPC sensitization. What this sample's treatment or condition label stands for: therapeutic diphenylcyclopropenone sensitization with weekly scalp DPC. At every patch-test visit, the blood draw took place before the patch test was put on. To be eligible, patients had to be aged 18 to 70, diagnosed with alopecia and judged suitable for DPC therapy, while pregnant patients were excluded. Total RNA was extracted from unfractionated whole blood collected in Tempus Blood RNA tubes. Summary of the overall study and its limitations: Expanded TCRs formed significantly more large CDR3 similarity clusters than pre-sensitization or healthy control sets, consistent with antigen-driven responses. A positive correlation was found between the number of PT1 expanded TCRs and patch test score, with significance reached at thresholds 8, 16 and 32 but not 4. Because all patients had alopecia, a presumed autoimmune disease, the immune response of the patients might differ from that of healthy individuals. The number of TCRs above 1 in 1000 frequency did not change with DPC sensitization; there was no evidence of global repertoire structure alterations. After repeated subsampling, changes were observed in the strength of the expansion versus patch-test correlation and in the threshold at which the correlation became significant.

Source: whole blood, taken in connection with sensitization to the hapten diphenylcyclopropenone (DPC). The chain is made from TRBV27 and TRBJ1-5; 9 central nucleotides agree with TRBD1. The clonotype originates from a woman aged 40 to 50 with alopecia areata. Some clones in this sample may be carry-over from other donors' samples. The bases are TGTGCCAGCAGTTTGTGGGGGGGACAGGGCGTGAATCAGCCCCAGCATTTT. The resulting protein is CASSLWGGQGVNQPQHF.